A selection of T cell receptor beta chains follows, all from one sample in a study of beta chain features in type 1 diabetes. Sequencing used immunoSEQ multiplex PCR; TCRdb keeps in-frame clones, though not all of them. The sample yields about 400,000 clones, over 9.5% seen once. The sample was naive CD4+ T cells from blood. These receptors all stem from a woman in her late teens or twenties with type 1 diabetes. Each CDR3 is given with its conserved first and last residue. The D gene is left open where the match is weak. The listing skips clone size in some rows; elsewhere it reads once, few, many or a size class.

J,size,V,D,CDR3,DNA
TRBJ2-1,.,TRBV6-6,.,CASTLDGGYNEQFF,TGTGCCAGCACCCTTGACGGGGGCTACAATGAGCAGTTCTTC
TRBJ2-5,once,TRBV7-9,TRBD1,CASSLGQGGIETQYF,TGTGCCAGCAGCTTAGGACAGGGGGGTATCGAGACCCAGTACTTC
TRBJ1-5,.,TRBV4-2,.,CASSQDVAGQGQPQHF,TGTGCCAGCAGCCAAGATGTGGCGGGGCAGGGACAGCCCCAGCATTTT
TRBJ2-7,few,TRBV14,.,CASSQGGREQYF,TGTGCCAGCAGCCAAGGCGGCCGCGAGCAGTACTTC
TRBJ2-5,.,TRBV7-2,TRBD1,CASSSRTGEETQYF,TGTGCCAGCAGCTCGCGGACAGGGGAAGAGACCCAGTACTTC
TRBJ2-5,few,TRBV7-2,TRBD2,CASSLALAEIQHQETQYF,TGTGCCAGCAGCTTAGCTCTAGCGGAGATCCAACACCAAGAGACCCAGTACTTC
TRBJ2-7,.,TRBV7-2,.,CASSLDRTYEQYF,TGTGCCAGCAGCTTAGACAGAACCTACGAGCAGTACTTC
TRBJ2-3,.,TRBV27,.,CASSPRGQGGDTQYF,TGTGCCAGCAGCCCAAGAGGGCAGGGAGGAGATACGCAGTATTTT
TRBJ2-4,.,TRBV14,TRBD1,CASSQEGQGLGKNIQYF,TGTGCCAGCAGCCAAGAGGGACAGGGATTGGGGAAAAACATTCAGTACTTC
TRBJ2-3,few,TRBV6-5,.,CASRRADTDTQYF,TGTGCCAGCAGGCGGGCTGACACAGATACGCAGTATTTT
TRBJ2-3,few,TRBV4-1,TRBD2,CASTPRRETTDTQYF,TGCGCCAGCACCCCGAGGCGGGAGACGACAGATACGCAGTATTTT
TRBJ2-3,few,TRBV13,.,CASSATPDTQYF,TGTGCCAGCAGCGCGACTCCAGATACGCAGTATTTT
TRBJ2-7,few,TRBV29-1,.,CSVAGQKQGREQYF,TGCAGCGTTGCCGGACAAAAACAGGGCCGCGAGCAGTACTTC
TRBJ2-5,.,TRBV13,.,CASSSRRNQETQYF,TGTGCCAGCAGCTCTAGACGGAACCAAGAGACCCAGTACTTC
TRBJ2-3,.,TRBV7-2,TRBD2,CASSTGGYTDTQYF,TGTGCCAGCAGCACGGGAGGTTACACAGATACGCAGTATTTT
TRBJ1-5,few,TRBV2,TRBD1,CASRRIEGARGQPQHF,TGTGCCAGCAGACGAATCGAGGGGGCGCGAGGTCAGCCCCAGCATTTT
TRBJ1-1,few,TRBV29-1,TRBD1,CSVSTGVKNTEAFF,TGCAGCGTTTCTACAGGGGTAAAGAACACTGAAGCTTTCTTT
TRBJ1-1,.,TRBV29-1,.,CSVDHQGNTEAFF,TGCAGCGTTGATCATCAGGGGAACACTGAAGCTTTCTTT
TRBJ2-7,few,TRBV7-8,.,CASSPTGTYLTHEQYF,TGTGCCAGCAGCCCAACAGGGACCTACTTGACCCACGAGCAGTACTTC
TRBJ1-5,.,TRBV2,TRBD1,CASIDREGNQPQHF,TGTGCCAGCATAGACAGGGAGGGCAATCAGCCCCAGCATTTT
TRBJ2-1,few,TRBV5-1,.,CASSLPSNEQFF,TGCGCCAGCAGCTTACCCAGCAATGAGCAGTTCTTC
TRBJ2-5,few,TRBV7-2,.,CASGPETQYF,TGTGCCAGCGGCCCGGAGACCCAGTACTTC
TRBJ1-2,.,TRBV9,.,CASSVGAGGANYGYTF,TGTGCCAGCAGCGTAGGAGCGGGGGGCGCCAACTATGGCTACACCTTC
TRBJ1-5,few,TRBV5-6,.,CASSPGGRNQPQHF,TGTGCCAGCAGCCCCGGTGGGCGCAATCAGCCCCAGCATTTT
TRBJ2-4,few,TRBV7-2,TRBD1,CASSYRTGENIQYF,TGTGCCAGCAGCTACCGGACAGGAGAGAACATTCAGTACTTC
TRBJ1-6,.,TRBV27,.,CASRLGALGNSPLHF,TGTGCCAGTCGACTAGGGGCCCTGGGAAATTCACCCCTCCACTTT
TRBJ1-3,few,TRBV13,.,CASSSDSGNTIYF,TGTGCCAGCAGTAGCGACTCTGGAAACACCATATATTTT
TRBJ2-5,few,TRBV7-9,TRBD2,CASSNRGKVSGEETQYF,TGTGCCAGCAGCAACCGGGGGAAGGTTAGCGGGGAGGAGACCCAGTACTTC
TRBJ2-3,few,TRBV7-2,TRBD2,CASSLGLAGGPDTQYF,TGTGCCAGCAGCTTAGGACTAGCGGGGGGGCCAGATACGCAGTATTTT
TRBJ1-1,.,TRBV9,.,CASSPQGGNTEAFF,TGTGCCAGCAGCCCCCAAGGGGGGAACACTGAAGCTTTCTTT
TRBJ2-5,few,TRBV19,.,CASSITTTPETQYF,TGTGCCAGTAGTATAACGACTACCCCAGAGACCCAGTACTTC
TRBJ1-3,few,TRBV4-3,.,CASSQEDSTHTIYF,TGCGCCAGCAGCCAAGAGGACAGCACACACACCATATATTTT
TRBJ1-1,few,TRBV25-1,TRBD1,CASSVTGVGTEAFF,TGTGCCAGCAGTGTCACAGGGGTCGGTACTGAAGCTTTCTTT
TRBJ2-5,.,TRBV5-1,.,CASSSPPGETQYF,TGCGCCAGCAGCTCCCCTCCGGGAGAGACCCAGTACTTC
TRBJ1-1,.,TRBV18,.,CASSPQVSGNTEAFF,TGTGCCAGCTCACCACAAGTTAGTGGGAACACTGAAGCTTTCTTT
TRBJ2-1,few,TRBV7-2,TRBD2,CASKGTSGSPNEQFF,TGTGCCAGCAAAGGGACTAGCGGGAGTCCCAATGAGCAGTTCTTC
TRBJ2-5,.,TRBV7-9,TRBD1,CASSLGTGEETQYF,TGTGCCAGCAGCTTAGGGACAGGGGAAGAGACCCAGTACTTC
TRBJ1-1,few,TRBV12-5,.,CASGLFQENTEAFF,TGTGCTAGTGGTTTGTTCCAGGAGAACACTGAAGCTTTCTTT
TRBJ2-7,few,TRBV7-2,TRBD2,CASSLRTSGSYEQYF,TGTGCCAGCAGCTTAAGAACTAGCGGGAGTTACGAGCAGTACTTC
TRBJ2-1,few,TRBV6-5,.,CASSPRYLYNEQFF,TGTGCCAGCAGTCCTCGGTACCTGTACAATGAGCAGTTCTTC
TRBJ1-2,.,TRBV19,.,CASSTAELQPNYGYTF,TGTGCCAGTAGTACAGCGGAGTTACAACCTAACTATGGCTACACCTTC